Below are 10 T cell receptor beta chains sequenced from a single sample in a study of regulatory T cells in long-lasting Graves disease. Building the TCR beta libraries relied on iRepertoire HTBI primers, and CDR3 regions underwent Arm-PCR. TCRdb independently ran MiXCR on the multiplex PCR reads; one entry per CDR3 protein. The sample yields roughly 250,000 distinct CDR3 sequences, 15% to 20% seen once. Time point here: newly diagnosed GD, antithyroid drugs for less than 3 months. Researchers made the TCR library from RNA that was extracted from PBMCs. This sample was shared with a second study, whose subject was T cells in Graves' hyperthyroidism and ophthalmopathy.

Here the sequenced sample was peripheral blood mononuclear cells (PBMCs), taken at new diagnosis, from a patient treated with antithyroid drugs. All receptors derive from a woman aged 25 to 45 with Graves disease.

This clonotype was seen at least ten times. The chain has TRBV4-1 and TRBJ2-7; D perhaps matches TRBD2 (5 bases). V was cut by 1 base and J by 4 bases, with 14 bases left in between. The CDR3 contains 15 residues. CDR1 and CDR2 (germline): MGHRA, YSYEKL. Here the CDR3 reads CASSQVASRGYEQYF. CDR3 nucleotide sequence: TGCGCCAGCAGCCAAGTGGCGTCTCGGGGATACGAGCAGTACTTC.

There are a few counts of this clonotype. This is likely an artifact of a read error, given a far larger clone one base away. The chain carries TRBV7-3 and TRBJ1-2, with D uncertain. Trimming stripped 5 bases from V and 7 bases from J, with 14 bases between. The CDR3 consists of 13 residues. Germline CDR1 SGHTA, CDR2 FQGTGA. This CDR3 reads CASSPRRLGGYTF. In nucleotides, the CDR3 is TGTGCCAGCAGCCCCCGACGGTTAGGTGGCTACACCTTC.

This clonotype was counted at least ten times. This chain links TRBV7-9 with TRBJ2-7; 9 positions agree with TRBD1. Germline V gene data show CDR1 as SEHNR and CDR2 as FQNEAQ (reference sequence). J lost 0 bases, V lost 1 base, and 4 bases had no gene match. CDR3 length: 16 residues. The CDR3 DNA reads TGTGCCAGCAGCTTAGTGTGGGACAGGGACTCCTACGAGCAGTACTTC. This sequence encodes CASSLVWDRDSYEQYF.

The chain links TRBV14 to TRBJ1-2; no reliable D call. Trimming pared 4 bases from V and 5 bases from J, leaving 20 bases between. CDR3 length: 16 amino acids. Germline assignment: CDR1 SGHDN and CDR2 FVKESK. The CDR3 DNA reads TGTGCCAGCAGCCGTATATTGACCCTTCGGCGATATGGCTACACCTTC. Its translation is CASSRILTLRRYGYTF.

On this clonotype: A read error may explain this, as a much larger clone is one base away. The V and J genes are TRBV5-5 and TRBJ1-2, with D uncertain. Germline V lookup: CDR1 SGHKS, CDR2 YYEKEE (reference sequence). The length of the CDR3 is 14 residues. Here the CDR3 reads CASSQDHGSGGYNF. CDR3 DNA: TGTGCCAGCAGCCAAGATCATGGGTCCGGCGGCTACAACTTC.

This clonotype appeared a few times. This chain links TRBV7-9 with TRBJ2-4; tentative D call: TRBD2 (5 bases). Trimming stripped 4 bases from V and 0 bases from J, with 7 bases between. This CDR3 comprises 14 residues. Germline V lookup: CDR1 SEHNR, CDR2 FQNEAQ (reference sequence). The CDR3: CASSYGLAKNIQYF. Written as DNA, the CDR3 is TGTGCCAGCAGCTACGGACTAGCCAAAAACATTCAGTACTTC. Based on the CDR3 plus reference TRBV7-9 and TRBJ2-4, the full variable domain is DTGVSQNPRHKITKRGQNVTFRCDPISEHNRLYWYRQTLGQGPEFLTYFQNEAQLEKSRLLSDRFSAERPKGSFSTLEIQRTEQGDSAMYLCASSYGLAKNIQYFGAGTRLSVL.

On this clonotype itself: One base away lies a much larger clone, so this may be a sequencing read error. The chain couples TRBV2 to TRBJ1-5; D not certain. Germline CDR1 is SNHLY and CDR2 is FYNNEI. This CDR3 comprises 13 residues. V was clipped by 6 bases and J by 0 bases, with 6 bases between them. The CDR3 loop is CASSANSNQPQHF. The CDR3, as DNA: TGTGCCAGCAGCGCTAATAGCAATCAGCCCCAGCATTTT.

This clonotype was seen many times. CDR3 sequence reads: CASSPRTGWEKLFF. The CDR3 bases are TGTGCCAGCAGCCCCCGGACAGGGTGGGAAAAACTGTTTTTT. The J gene is TRBJ1-4, the V gene TRBV7-9; 8 nucleotides align to TRBD1. Per germline, CDR1 SEHNR and CDR2 FQNEAQ (reference sequence). The CDR3 sequence is 14 residues long. V shed 5 bases and J 8 bases; nucleotides not matched to a gene: 7.

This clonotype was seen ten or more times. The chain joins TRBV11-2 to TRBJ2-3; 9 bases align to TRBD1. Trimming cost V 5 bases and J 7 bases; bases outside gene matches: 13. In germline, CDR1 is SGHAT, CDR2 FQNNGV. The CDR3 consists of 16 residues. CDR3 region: CASSPGGTGGEYTQYF. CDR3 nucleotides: TGTGCCAGCAGCCCGGGGGGTACAGGGGGCGAATATACGCAGTATTTT. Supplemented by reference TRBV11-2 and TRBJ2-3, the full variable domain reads EAGVAQSPRYKIIEKRQSVAFWCNPISGHATLYWYQQILGQGPKLLIQFQNNGVVDDSQLPKDRFSAERLKGVDSTLKIQPAKLEDSAVYLCASSPGGTGGEYTQYFGPGTRLTVL.

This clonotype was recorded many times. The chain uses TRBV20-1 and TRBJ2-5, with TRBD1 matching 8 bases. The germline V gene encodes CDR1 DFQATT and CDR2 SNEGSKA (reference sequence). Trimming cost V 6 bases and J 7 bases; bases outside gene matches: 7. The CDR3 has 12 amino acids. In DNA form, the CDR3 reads TGCAGTGCCATAAGGGACAGGTTGACCCAGTACTTC. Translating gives CSAIRDRLTQYF.